The next 5 T cell receptor beta chains were all read from a single sample in a study of T-cell reconstitution after alpha-beta-depleted transplantation in children. Unique molecular identifiers tagged the TCRbeta library. TCRdb processed the PCR reads anew with MiXCR; each CDR3 protein has one entry. The sample gives hundreds of thousands of distinct CDR3 sequences, less than 15% of which show up once; around 0.76% is in the top ten. The sample was PBMCs, taken before TCRalphabeta/CD19-depleted stem cell transplant. The origin of the receptors is a girl aged 2-15 years with congenital amegakaryocytic thrombocytopenia, due to receive a stem cell transplant.

CDR3 sequence (DNA): TGTGCCAGCAGCCCTAACAGGGCTTCAGTCGTGAGGACTAGCGAAAGCGGGGACACCGGGGAGCTGTTTTTT. This encodes CASSPNRASVVRTSESGDTGELFF. The chain couples TRBV14 to TRBJ2-2; TRBD2 agrees at 9 bases. The CDR3 totals 24 residues. J lost 3 bases, V lost 4 bases, and 30 bases had no gene match. Germline CDR1 SGHDN, CDR2 FVKESK.

This clonotype was counted many times. The CDR3 sequence: CASSLRQGGNQPQHF. The CDR3 DNA reads as TGTGCCAGCAGTTTGAGGCAGGGCGGCAATCAGCCCCAGCATTTT. The chain couples TRBV12-3 or TRBV12-4 to TRBJ1-5; D is possibly TRBD1 (5 bases). This CDR3 comprises 15 residues. V was pared by 3 bases and J by 2 bases, with 11 bases between.

This clonotype was recorded at least ten times. The chain employs TRBV4-2 and TRBJ2-7; a possible D gene is TRBD2 (7 bases). This CDR3 contains 17 residues. The germline CDR1 and CDR2 sequences are LGHNA and YNFKEQ. The V and J ends lost 0 bases and 1 base respectively, with 16 bases between them. The CDR3: CASSQDRWGRESYEQYF. In nucleotides, the CDR3 is TGTGCCAGCAGCCAAGACCGCTGGGGGCGGGAGTCCTACGAGCAGTACTTC.

The chain carries TRBV20-1 and TRBJ2-1, with TRBD2 matching 7 bases. This CDR3 region has 16 residues. Trimming removed 8 bases from V and 10 bases from J; junction bases left unmatched: 23. Germline CDR1 is DFQATT and CDR2 is SNEGSKA (reference sequence). The CDR3 DNA reads as TGCAGTACGAAGCCGGCTACTCCTACTCCGCGGGAGGAGCAGTTCTTC. It encodes CSTKPATPTPREEQFF.

This clonotype showed up just once. One base away lies a much larger clone, so this may be a sequencing read error. J is TRBJ2-2 and V is TRBV5-1; TRBD1 or TRBD2 may be the D gene (5 bases each). Germline CDR1 is SGHRS and CDR2 is YFSETQ. The CDR3 is 12 residues long. For the CDR3, the DNA is TGCGCCAGCAATCCGGGGACCGGGGAGCTGCTTTTT. Its translation: CASNPGTGELLF.